This is a list of T cell receptor beta chains from one sample in a study of cytomegalovirus exposure and HLA in healthy donors. Measured with immunoSEQ multiplex PCR; TCRdb has only the in-frame clones, and not every one. The sample lists more than 150,000 clones; 70% to 85% were seen once. The source material was PBMCs. The source of these receptors is a woman between 50 and 59 years old in good health and CMV-seropositive. Both conserved end residues are part of each CDR3. D genes are given only for firm matches. Clone size appears in some rows only: once, few, many, or a class for an expanded clone.

j_call clone_size v_call d_call cdr3_nt cdr3_aa
TRBJ2-2 once TRBV5-4 . TGTGCCAGCAGCTTGGACAGGGTCACCGGGGAGCTGTTTTTT CASSLDRVTGELFF
TRBJ1-4 . TRBV27 . TGTGCCAGCAGTCCGTTCGGTAATAGCGGTGAAAAACTGTTTTTT CASSPFGNSGEKLFF
TRBJ1-2 . TRBV18 TRBD1 TGTGCCAGCTCACCAGCCGGGACAGGGAACTATGGCTACACCTTC CASSPAGTGNYGYTF
TRBJ2-3 . TRBV4-1 TRBD2 TGCGCCAGCAGCCAAGGACTAGCGGGGGTCACAGATACGCAGTATTTT CASSQGLAGVTDTQYF
TRBJ2-3 . TRBV2 TRBD1 TGTGCCAGCAGTGAAGCCAGCCCCGAAGGGGGCCCAGATACGCAGTATTTT CASSEASPEGGPDTQYF
TRBJ1-1 . TRBV30 . TGTGCCTGGAGTAATAAGGGAGGCACTGAAGCTTTCTTT CAWSNKGGTEAFF
TRBJ1-5 . TRBV19 TRBD1 TGTGCGAGTAGTGGGGGCGGGACAGGGGGTCAGCCCCAGCATTTT CASSGGGTGGQPQHF
TRBJ1-4 . TRBV13 . TGTGCCAGCAGCTTACGGGACACAAGGGGAGAAAAACTGTTTTTT CASSLRDTRGEKLFF
TRBJ2-3 . TRBV7-2 TRBD2 TGTGCCAGCAGCTTGAGTAGCGGGGGCACAGATACGCAGTATTTT CASSLSSGGTDTQYF
TRBJ1-4 . TRBV30 . TGTGCCTGGAGGGACTCCCGGGGAGCAACTAATGAAAAACTGTTTTTT CAWRDSRGATNEKLFF
TRBJ2-7 . TRBV9 TRBD2 TGTGCCAGCAGCGTAGGAAGCTCAGCGGGGGGATACGAGCAGTACTTC CASSVGSSAGGYEQYF
TRBJ2-7 . TRBV27 . TGTGCCAGCAGGGTAGGGGGGGCCAAATACTACGAGCAGTACTTC CASRVGGAKYYEQYF
TRBJ2-3 . TRBV7-3 TRBD2 TGTGCCAGCAGCCTACGTCCCAGCGGGGGGGCAGATACGCAGTATTTT CASSLRPSGGADTQYF
TRBJ2-7 . TRBV27 . TGTGCCAGCATGAGTCCTAGTCAGGGGTCCTACGAGCAGTACTTC CASMSPSQGSYEQYF
TRBJ2-3 . TRBV5-5 . TGTGCCAGCAGCCCCAAAGATACGCAGTATTTT CASSPKDTQYF
TRBJ2-7 . TRBV13 . TGTGCCAGCAGCTTAGGTCTTTCCTACGAGCAGTACTTC CASSLGLSYEQYF
TRBJ2-1 . TRBV7-2 TRBD1 TGTGCCAGCAGCGACCTCGGACAGGGCTACAATGAGCAGTTCTTC CASSDLGQGYNEQFF
TRBJ2-4 . TRBV5-4 . TGTGCCAGCAGCTTCGGCAGGGAAGGCATTCAGTACTTC CASSFGREGIQYF
TRBJ1-2 once TRBV2 . TGTGCCAGCACCCGAGAGGGTCATGGCTACACCTTC CASTREGHGYTF
TRBJ2-3 once TRBV9 . TGTGCCAGCAGCCTCAACCAGGGGGGCGGCACAGATACGCAGTATTTT CASSLNQGGGTDTQYF
TRBJ1-2 once TRBV5-4 . TGTGCCAGCAGCTTGGTGGTGGACAGTGGCTACACCTTC CASSLVVDSGYTF
TRBJ2-7 . TRBV7-2 . TGTGCCAGCAGCTTTGGAGTAGGGCAGTACTTC CASSFGVGQYF
TRBJ1-3 . TRBV5-1 . TGCGCCAGCAGCTTTGACAGTTCCTCTGGAAACACCATATATTTT CASSFDSSSGNTIYF
TRBJ2-3 . TRBV9 TRBD2 TGTGCCAGCAGCGTAACGGGGGGGCGGGGAGATACGCAGTATTTT CASSVTGGRGDTQYF
TRBJ2-3 . TRBV29-1 TRBD1 TGCAGCGCCGTCTATTTAGGACAGGGGGCAACAGATACGCAGTATTTT CSAVYLGQGATDTQYF
TRBJ1-3 . TRBV7-8 . TGTGCCAGCAGCTTAGGGAAACAGGGCGTTGGAAACACCATATATTTT CASSLGKQGVGNTIYF
TRBJ2-5 . TRBV9 . TGTGCCAGCAGCGTGGGCAGGGGTGGCGGGACCCAGTACTTC CASSVGRGGGTQYF
TRBJ2-7 . TRBV2 . TGTGCCAGCACCTTATCCTACGAGCAGTACTTC CASTLSYEQYF
TRBJ1-3 . TRBV6-1 TRBD1 TGTGCCAGCAAAACAGGGGGCAACTCTGGAAACACCATATATTTT CASKTGGNSGNTIYF
TRBJ2-3 . TRBV6-1 TRBD2 TGTGCCAGCAACCCGACTAGCGGGAAAAGGGGGCAGTATTTT CASNPTSGKRGQYF
TRBJ2-7 once TRBV7-2 . TGTGCCAGCAGCTTAAGCCCCTTAAGCTCCTACGAGCAGTACTTC CASSLSPLSSYEQYF
TRBJ1-6 . TRBV14 . TGTGCCAGCAGCCCGGACAGCTCCTATAATTCACCCCTCCACTTT CASSPDSSYNSPLHF
TRBJ2-3 . TRBV5-1 . TGCGCCAGCAGCTTGGCCGGGACTTCCCCTAGCACAGATACGCAGTATTTT CASSLAGTSPSTDTQYF
TRBJ1-6 . TRBV28 . TGTGCCAGCAGTCTGGGGGGGCCCCCCTATAATTCACCCCTCCACTTT CASSLGGPPYNSPLHF
TRBJ2-4 . TRBV6-4 . TGTGCCAGCAGTGACTCGAGTGGGGTCAAATTGGGACTGGAAAACATTCAGTACTTC CASSDSSGVKLGLENIQYF
TRBJ1-1 . TRBV5-8 . TGTGCCAGCAGTCCCAGGAGGCGAGGTGAAGCTTTCTTT CASSPRRRGEAFF
TRBJ2-2 . TRBV4-1 . TGCGCCAGCAGCCAAGGACTGGCGGTGAACACCGGGGAGCTGTTTTTT CASSQGLAVNTGELFF
TRBJ2-3 . TRBV30 TRBD2 TGTGCCTGGAGTAGAGGACTAGCCTACACAGATACGCAGTATTTT CAWSRGLAYTDTQYF
TRBJ2-3 few TRBV5-6 . TGTGCCAGCAGCTTGGTTGGTGACATTACGCAGTATTTT CASSLVGDITQYF
TRBJ2-7 many TRBV6-5 . TGTGCGATCAGCTACGAGCAGTACTTC CAISYEQYF
TRBJ2-5 . TRBV28 . TGTGCCAGCAGTTTCCTAGAGACCCAGTACTTC CASSFLETQYF
TRBJ2-4 . TRBV6-1 . TGTGCCAGCAGTGAACTCCGTCAGGCAGGCACCATTCAGTACTTC CASSELRQAGTIQYF
TRBJ1-3 . TRBV7-9 . TGTGCCAGCGCGCTAGGGAGCTCTGGAAACACCATATATTTT CASALGSSGNTIYF